One and the same sample provided the 23 T cell receptor beta chains below, sequenced in a study of T cells in Graves' hyperthyroidism and ophthalmopathy. Regions amplified from RNA transcripts were the TCR beta CDR3 regions. First-round RT-PCR with HTBI primers amplified the TCR CDR3 region. TCRdb recomputed calls from the multiplex PCR reads with MiXCR, one row per CDR3 protein. The table has around 400,000 distinct CDR3 sequences, nearly 15% seen once. Sequencing was carried out using blood. These receptors all come from a woman in her sixties with Graves' ophthalmopathy.

Ten or more counts support this clonotype. The CDR3 protein is CASSLYPTAETNEKLFF. The CDR3 DNA is TGTGCCAGCAGTTTATACCCGACCGCAGAGACTAATGAAAAACTGTTTTTT. The chain combines TRBV12-3 or TRBV12-4 with TRBJ1-4; no clear D. Trimming shortened V by 2 bases and J by 2 bases, and 15 bases separated the two germline ends. This CDR3 has 17 residues.

This clonotype came up many times. This rearrangement joins TRBV5-1 to TRBJ1-4; 7 nucleotides match TRBD1. V was pared by 4 bases and J by 4 bases, with 4 bases of the junction left unmatched. This CDR3 region has 14 residues. Germline loops: CDR1 SGHRS, CDR2 YFSETQ. The CDR3 region has the DNA TGCGCCAGCAGCCCCGGGACAGTTAATGAAAAACTGTTTTTT. Its translation: CASSPGTVNEKLFF. The variable domain in full, completed from reference TRBV5-1 and TRBJ1-4, reads KAGVTQTPRYLIKTRGQQVTLSCSPISGHRSVSWYQQTPGQGLQFLFEYFSETQRNKGNFPGRFSGRQFSNSRSEMNVSTLELGDSALYLCASSPGTVNEKLFFGSGTQLSVL.

V usage is TRBV2 and J usage is TRBJ2-5; the D gene is possibly TRBD2 (7 bases). This CDR3 region has 13 residues. Germline V lookup: CDR1 SNHLY, CDR2 FYNNEI. V lost 7 bases to trimming and J lost 4 bases, with 13 bases between them. The CDR3 spells CASTNREGETQYF. In nucleotides, the CDR3 is TGTGCCAGCACGAACAGGGAGGGAGAGACCCAGTACTTC.

This clonotype was recorded at least ten times. The rearrangement uses TRBV5-1 and TRBJ1-2; D is uncertain. Germline-derived CDR1 and CDR2 are SGHRS and YFSETQ. The CDR3 is 14 amino acids. Trimming pared 0 bases from V and 1 base from J, leaving 7 bases between. CDR3 DNA: TGCGCCAGCAGCTTGGATACAGATAACTATGGCTACACCTTC. Encoded protein: CASSLDTDNYGYTF.

This clonotype has only one observation. Given a much more abundant clone one base away, this may be a read error. The J gene is TRBJ1-1, the V gene TRBV6-9; a weak D match, TRBD1 (5 bases). CDR3 size: 12 residues. Trimming removed 3 bases at V and 5 bases at J, with 7 bases between. Per germline, CDR1 MNHGY and CDR2 SVAAGI. Written as DNA, the CDR3 is TGTGCCAGCAGTTACAGGGAGACTGAAGCTTTCTTT. It codes for CASSYRETEAFF.

This clonotype was seen many times. V usage is TRBV7-7 and J usage is TRBJ2-3; D possibly corresponds to TRBD2 (6 bases). The V end was cut by 5 bases, the J end by 1 base, with 16 bases between. Germline CDR1 reads SSHAT; CDR2 reads FNYEAQ (reference sequence). The CDR3 runs 16 residues. The DNA for the CDR3 is TGTGCCAGCAGCCCCTATGGCGGGACGGGCACAGATACGCAGTATTTT. It encodes CASSPYGGTGTDTQYF. The full variable domain, completed using reference TRBV7-7 and TRBJ2-3, is GAGVSQSPRYKVTKRGQDVTLRCDPISSHATLYWYQQALGQGPEFLTYFNYEAQPDKSGLPSDRFSAERPEGSISTLTIQRTEQRDSAMYRCASSPYGGTGTDTQYFGPGTRLTVL.

The genes are TRBV7-3 and TRBJ2-2, with 7 bases matching TRBD2. This CDR3 is built from 14 residues. The germline V gene has CDR1 SGHTA and CDR2 FQGTGA. With 5 bases clipped from V and 4 bases from J, the junction kept 4 bases outside the gene matches. CDR3 DNA sequence: TGTGCCAGCAGCCGGGACTACCGCACCGGGGAGCTGTTTTTT. It yields the protein CASSRDYRTGELFF.

This clonotype was seen a few times. Here the CDR3 reads CASSALGGAWYGYTF. The CDR3 DNA reads as TGTGCCAGCAGTGCCCTCGGGGGTGCGTGGTATGGCTACACCTTC. The chain uses TRBV25-1 and TRBJ1-2, with D maybe TRBD1 (5 bases). V lost 4 bases and J 5 bases, leaving 17 bases between the germline ends. CDR3 length equals 15 residues. In germline, CDR1 is MGHDK, CDR2 SYGVNS.

This clonotype was seen at least ten times. In DNA, the CDR3 is TGTGCCAGCAGGGGCGGATGGGGTGTGGATACGCAGTATTTT. This gives the protein CASRGGWGVDTQYF. The chain joins TRBV12-3 or TRBV12-4 to TRBJ2-3; D not certain. The V end was cut by 6 bases, the J end by 6 bases, with 16 bases between. CDR3 length: 14 residues.

In the case of this clonotype: One end of the junction is discordant with germline, which a read error may explain. This CDR3 reads CAGSVGAGASPDTQYF. CDR3 in DNA: TGTGCCGGCAGCGTAGGGGCGGGAGCAAGTCCCGATACGCAGTATTTT. This chain joins TRBV9 and TRBJ2-3; TRBD2 agrees at 7 bases. The CDR3 length is 16 residues. Germline V gene sequence: CDR1 SGDLS, CDR2 YYNGEE.

This clonotype was counted ten times or more. The V and J genes are TRBV28 and TRBJ2-1; possibly TRBD1 for D (6 bases). Germline CDR1 reads MDHEN; CDR2 reads SYDVKM. Trimming cost V 8 bases and J 5 bases, with 16 bases left between them. The CDR3 length is 14 residues. CDR3 sequence reads: CASHGWTVDNEQFF. The CDR3 DNA reads as TGTGCCAGCCATGGTTGGACAGTCGACAATGAGCAGTTCTTC.

This clonotype has a single count. The gene calls are TRBV20-1 and TRBJ2-7, with 7 bases lining up with TRBD2. The CDR3 runs 16 residues. V was clipped by 3 bases and J by 7 bases; unmatched bases: 18. Germline assignment: CDR1 DFQATT and CDR2 SNEGSKA (reference sequence). The CDR3 coding sequence is TGCAGTGCTAGTGGGCTAGCGGTAAGGGGCCTTGGGGAGCAGTACTTC. It encodes CSASGLAVRGLGEQYF.

This clonotype was recorded at least ten times. The chain employs TRBV3-1 and TRBJ1-5, with 7 bases that match TRBD1. Trimming removed 4 bases from V and 1 base from J; junction bases left unmatched: 1. The CDR3 has 14 amino acids. CDR1 LGHDT and CDR2 YNNKEL come from the germline V gene (reference sequence). Here the CDR3 reads CASSLTGSNQPQHF. The DNA of the CDR3 is TGTGCCAGCAGCCTGACAGGGAGCAATCAGCCCCAGCATTTT. The variable domain in full, with the rest retrieved from reference TRBV3-1 and TRBJ1-5, is DTAVSQTPKYLVTQMGNDKSIKCEQNLGHDTMYWYKQDSKKFLKIMFSYNNKELIINETVPNRFSPKSPDKAHLNLHINSLELGDSAVYFCASSLTGSNQPQHFGDGTRLSIL.

This clonotype was found many times. V usage is TRBV11-2 and J usage is TRBJ2-7; TRBD1 aligns across 9 bases. The CDR3 totals 14 residues. V shed 6 bases, J shed 2 bases, and the junction held 5 bases outside the gene matches. Germline CDR1 SGHAT, CDR2 FQNNGV. The CDR3 reads CASSPRQGAYEQYF. In DNA, the CDR3 is TGTGCCAGCAGTCCCCGACAGGGGGCCTACGAGCAGTACTTC.

This clonotype was observed a few times. V is TRBV15 and J is TRBJ1-3, with a weak D call TRBD1 (5 bases). V was pared by 2 bases and J by 1 base, with 15 bases between. CDR1 is LNHNV and CDR2 is YYDKDF in the germline V gene (reference sequence). The CDR3 length is 17 residues. The CDR3 nucleotides are TGTGCCACCAGCAGAATTACCGGGACGCTTTCTGGAAACACCATATATTTT. Its protein product is CATSRITGTLSGNTIYF.

The V and J genes are TRBV28 and TRBJ2-1, with TRBD2 as a possible D gene (6 bases). Per the germline V gene, CDR1 is MDHEN and CDR2 is SYDVKM. The V gene lost 7 bases and the J gene lost 4 bases, with 14 bases spanning the gap. This CDR3 has 14 residues. The CDR3 spells CASKAWGEYNEQFF. CDR3 nucleotides: TGTGCCAGCAAAGCCTGGGGGGAATACAATGAGCAGTTCTTC.

The J gene is TRBJ2-7, the V gene TRBV20-1, with 7 positions matching TRBD2. Germline V gives CDR1 DFQATT, CDR2 SNEGSKA (reference sequence). The CDR3 has 14 residues. J gave up 2 bases and V 3 bases, and 7 bases lay outside the gene matches. This CDR3 is CSARGGGDTYEQYF. CDR3 nucleotide sequence: TGCAGTGCTAGGGGGGGAGGGGATACCTACGAGCAGTACTTC.

This clonotype was detected only a few times. The chain joins TRBV9 to TRBJ2-1; TRBD2 matches at 7 bases. Per the germline V gene, CDR1 is SGDLS and CDR2 is YYNGEE. This CDR3 contains 15 residues. The J segment lost 2 bases and the V segment lost 4 bases, leaving 6 bases of the junction unmatched. CDR3 sequence reads: CASSPSGTTYNEQFF. The DNA of the CDR3 is TGTGCCAGCAGCCCCTCCGGGACTACCTACAATGAGCAGTTCTTC.

At least ten counts were recorded for this clonotype. The chain combines TRBV7-9 with TRBJ2-7, with 13 bases aligning to TRBD2. J gave up 7 bases and V 5 bases, and 8 bases lay outside the gene matches. CDR1 and CDR2 from the germline V gene are SEHNR and FQNEAQ (reference sequence). The CDR3 has 15 amino acids. CDR3 coding DNA: TGTGCCAGCAGCAGTGGACTAGCGGGAGTTCGGGAGCAGTACTTC. Encoded protein: CASSSGLAGVREQYF.

This clonotype has only one observation. Lacking the conserved final phenylalanine or tryptophan, this CDR3 likely reflects a read error. The CDR3 sequence is CASSEDRVGNTEAFL. CDR3 in DNA: TGTGCCAGCAGCGAAGACAGGGTAGGAAACACTGAAGCTTTCCTT. This chain connects TRBV9 to TRBJ1-1; 7 bases align to TRBD1. The CDR3 is made up of 15 amino acids. Germline assignment: CDR1 SGDLS and CDR2 YYNGEE. The J segment lost 2 bases and the V segment lost 3 bases, leaving 7 bases of the junction unmatched.

This clonotype was counted ten times or more. The chain combines TRBV10-3 with TRBJ2-1, with 8 bases aligning to TRBD2. The CDR3 is 14 amino acids. The germline CDR1 and CDR2 sequences are ENHRY and SYGVKD. The trim removed 4 bases at V and 3 bases at J, leaving 2 bases unmatched. The CDR3 spells CAISVLAGYNEQFF. CDR3 sequence (DNA): TGTGCCATCAGTGTTCTAGCGGGCTACAATGAGCAGTTCTTC.

The chain joins TRBV5-1 to TRBJ2-2; D unclear. Germline loops: CDR1 SGHRS, CDR2 YFSETQ. The CDR3 is made up of 17 amino acids. Trimming took 2 bases from V and 5 from J, leaving 19 bases between them. Here the CDR3 reads CASSLSLGVARTGELFF. The CDR3 DNA reads TGCGCCAGCAGCTTAAGTTTAGGAGTAGCCAGGACCGGGGAGCTGTTTTTT.

With regard to this clonotype: This clone may be a read error of a much larger clone one base away. The chain links TRBV6-1 to TRBJ1-2; the D is unclear. The CDR3 has 12 residues. V was shortened by 6 bases and J by 6 bases, with 11 bases between the two germline ends. Germline loops: CDR1 MNHNS, CDR2 SASEGT. CDR3 sequence reads: CASRGRMDGYTF. The CDR3, as DNA: TGTGCCAGCAGAGGACGGATGGATGGCTACACCTTC.